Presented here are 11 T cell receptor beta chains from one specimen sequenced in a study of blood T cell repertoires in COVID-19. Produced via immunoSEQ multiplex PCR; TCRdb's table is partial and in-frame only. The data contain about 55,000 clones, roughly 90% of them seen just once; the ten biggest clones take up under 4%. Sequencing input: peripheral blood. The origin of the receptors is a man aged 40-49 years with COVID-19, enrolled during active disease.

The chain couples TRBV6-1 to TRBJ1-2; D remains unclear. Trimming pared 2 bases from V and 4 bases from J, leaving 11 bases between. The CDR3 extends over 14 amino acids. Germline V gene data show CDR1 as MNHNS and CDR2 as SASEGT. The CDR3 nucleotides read TGTGCCAGCAGTGAACTAGAGGGCTCCTATGGCTACACCTTC. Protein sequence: CASSELEGSYGYTF.

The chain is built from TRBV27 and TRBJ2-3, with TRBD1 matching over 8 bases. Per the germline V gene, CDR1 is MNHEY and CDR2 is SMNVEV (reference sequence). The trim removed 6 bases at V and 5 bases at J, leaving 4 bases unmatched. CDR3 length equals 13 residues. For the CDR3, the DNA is TGTGCCAGCAGAGGACAGGGAGGAGATACGCAGTATTTT. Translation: CASRGQGGDTQYF.

CDR3 DNA sequence: TGTGCCAGCAAGGGACAGGGGGCGTCAGGCTACACCTTC. Residues: CASKGQGASGYTF. J is TRBJ1-2 and V is TRBV27, with 12 bases aligning to TRBD1. The germline V gene encodes CDR1 MNHEY and CDR2 SMNVEV (reference sequence). There are 13 residues in the CDR3. The V segment lost 7 bases and the J segment 8 bases; nucleotides outside the gene matches: 5.

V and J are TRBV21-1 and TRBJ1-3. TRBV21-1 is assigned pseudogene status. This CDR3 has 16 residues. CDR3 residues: CASTSKAAPSGNTIYF. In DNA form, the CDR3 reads TGTGCCAGCACCTCAAAGGCGGCCCCCTCTGGAAACACCATATATTTT.

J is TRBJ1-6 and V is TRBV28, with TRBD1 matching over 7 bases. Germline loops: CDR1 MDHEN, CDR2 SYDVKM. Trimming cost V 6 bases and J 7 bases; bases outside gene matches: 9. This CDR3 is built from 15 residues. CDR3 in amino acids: CASSRPGQRNSPLHF. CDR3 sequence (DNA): TGTGCCAGCAGCCGTCCGGGACAGAGAAATTCACCCCTCCACTTT.

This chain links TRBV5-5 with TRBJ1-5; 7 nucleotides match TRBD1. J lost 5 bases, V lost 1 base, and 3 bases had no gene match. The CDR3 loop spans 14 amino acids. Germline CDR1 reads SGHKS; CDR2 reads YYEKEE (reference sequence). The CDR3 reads CASSLRDRYQPQHF. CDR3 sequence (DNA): TGTGCCAGCAGCTTGCGGGACAGATATCAGCCCCAGCATTTT.

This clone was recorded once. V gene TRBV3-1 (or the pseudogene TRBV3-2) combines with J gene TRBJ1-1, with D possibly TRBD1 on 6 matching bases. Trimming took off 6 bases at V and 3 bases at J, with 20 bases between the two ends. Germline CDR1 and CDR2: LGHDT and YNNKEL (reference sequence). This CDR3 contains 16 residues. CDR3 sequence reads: CASSQPGGAGYTEAFF. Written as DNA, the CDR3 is TGTGCCAGCAGTCAACCTGGGGGGGCCGGCTACACTGAAGCTTTCTTT.

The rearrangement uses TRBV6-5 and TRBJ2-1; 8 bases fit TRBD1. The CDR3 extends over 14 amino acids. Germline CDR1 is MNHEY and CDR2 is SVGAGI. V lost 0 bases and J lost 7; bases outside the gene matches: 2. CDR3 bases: TGTGCCAGCAGTTACTCGACAGGGGTGAATGAGCAGTTCTTC. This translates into CASSYSTGVNEQFF.

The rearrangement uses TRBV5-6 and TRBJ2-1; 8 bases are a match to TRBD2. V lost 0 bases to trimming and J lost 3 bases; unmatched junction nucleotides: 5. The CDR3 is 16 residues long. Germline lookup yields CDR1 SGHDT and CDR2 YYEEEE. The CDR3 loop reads CASSLVSGTSYNEQFF. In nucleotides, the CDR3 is TGTGCCAGCAGCTTGGTTTCCGGGACTAGCTACAATGAGCAGTTCTTC.

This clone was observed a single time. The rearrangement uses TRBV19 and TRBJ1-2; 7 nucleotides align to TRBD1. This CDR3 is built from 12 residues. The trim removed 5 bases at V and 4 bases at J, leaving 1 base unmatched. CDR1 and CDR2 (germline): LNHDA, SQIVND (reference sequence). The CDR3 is CASSYRGYGYTF. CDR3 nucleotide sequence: TGTGCCAGTAGTTACAGGGGCTATGGCTACACCTTC.

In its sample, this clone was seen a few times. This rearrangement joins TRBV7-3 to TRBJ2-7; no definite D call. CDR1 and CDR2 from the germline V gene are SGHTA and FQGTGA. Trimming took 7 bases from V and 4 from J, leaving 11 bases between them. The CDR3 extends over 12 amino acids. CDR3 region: CASTYPVYEQYF. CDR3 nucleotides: TGTGCCAGCACGTATCCAGTGTACGAGCAGTACTTC.